The present entry profiles one TCR beta chain with its context. This table comes from immunoSEQ multiplex PCR, and its TCRdb copy is limited to in-frame clones, with some not included. Altogether approximately 150,000 clones are present, around 80% being singletons, with the ten largest covering roughly 9%. This CDR3 contains 19 residues. CDR1 is SEHNR, CDR2 FQNEAQ, per germline (reference sequence). J gave up 3 bases and V 5 bases, and 20 bases lay outside the gene matches. This record comes from a study of blood T cell repertoires in COVID-19. Whole-study context: Both acute and convalescent COVID-19 samples were obtained from the United States, Italy and Spain.

The genes are TRBV7-9 and TRBJ2-7, with TRBD1 matching over 9 bases. The source of this sequence is a woman in her 70s with acute or convalescent COVID-19. Sample: peripheral blood. DNA of the CDR3: TGTGCCAGCAGCCAGCAATATGACAGGGGGAGACTTGGGGTCTACGAGCAGTACTTC. This translates into CASSQQYDRGRLGVYEQYF.